The subject of this entry is one T cell receptor beta chain. The antigen remains unidentified. The CDR3 does not end in the conserved phenylalanine or tryptophan, so this is likely a read error. The entry originates in a study of response to subunit inactivated influenza vaccine. Points from the study as a whole: Authors suggested seasonal influenza vaccinations each recruit few new T cells.

Germline loops: CDR1 MNHEY, CDR2 SMNVEV (reference sequence). With 6 bases removed from V and 0 bases from J, the gap between germline ends came to 15 bases. This CDR3 region has 16 residues. Via MiXCR, TCRdb re-called the RT-PCR reads, giving one row per CDR3 protein. The table lists around 530,000 distinct CDR3 sequences, more than 15% of them singletons. Here the sequenced sample was CD4+ T cells sorted from PBMCs, taken around 25 months after vaccination. The V gene is TRBV27, the J gene TRBJ1-5; no clear D. The clonotype comes from a man aged 50 to 75 who received an inactivated influenza vaccine. CDR3 DNA: TGTGCCAGCAGGCCCATCTCCCAGTATAGCAATCAGCCCCAGCATGTT. Its protein is CASRPISQYSNQPQHV.